This T cell receptor beta chain stems from a study of lymphopenia after photon versus proton radiotherapy. Study-wide points: Photon-treated patients lost naive T cells and TCR diversity; proton-treated stayed stable.

Between the trimmed V and J ends, which lost 5 bases and 2 bases, there was a span of 13 bases. The germline V gene encodes CDR1 SGHTA and CDR2 FQGNSA. The CDR3 is 14 residues long. Remarks on this clone: Its antigen is still unknown.

The method was immunoSEQ multiplex PCR; TCRdb's version includes in-frame clones alone and lacks a portion of them. The profile shows 35,000 to 50,000 clones, about 80% of them singletons. The sequence came from a woman between 65 and 79 years old with pancreatic cancer. J is TRBJ2-7 and V is TRBV7-2; D possibly corresponds to TRBD1 (5 bases). This material consisted of peripheral blood, taken from a patient treated with proton-based radiotherapy. The CDR3 DNA sequence: TGTGCCAGCAGCCTCAAAGCAGGGCCCTACGAGCAGTACTTC. Translation gives CASSLKAGPYEQYF.